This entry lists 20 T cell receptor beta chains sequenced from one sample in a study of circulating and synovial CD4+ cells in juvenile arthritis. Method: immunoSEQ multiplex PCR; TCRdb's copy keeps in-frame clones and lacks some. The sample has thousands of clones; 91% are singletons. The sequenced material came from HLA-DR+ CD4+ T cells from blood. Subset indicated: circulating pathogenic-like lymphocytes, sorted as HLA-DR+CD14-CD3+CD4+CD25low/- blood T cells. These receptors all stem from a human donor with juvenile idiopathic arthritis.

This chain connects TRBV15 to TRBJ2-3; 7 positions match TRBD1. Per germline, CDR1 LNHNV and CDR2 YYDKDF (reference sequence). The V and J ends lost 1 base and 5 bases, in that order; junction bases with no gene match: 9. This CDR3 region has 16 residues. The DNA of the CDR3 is TGTGCCACCAGCAGAGGGGACAGTGGAGGTAAAGATACGCAGTATTTT. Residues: CATSRGDSGGKDTQYF.

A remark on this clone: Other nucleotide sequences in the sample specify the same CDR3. This CDR3 is CAWRAGGDNSPLHF. The CDR3 DNA sequence: TGTGCCTGGAGGGCAGGGGGCGATAATTCACCCCTCCACTTT. V usage is TRBV30 and J usage is TRBJ1-6; 8 bases are shared with TRBD1. In germline, CDR1 is GTSNPN, CDR2 SVGIG (reference sequence). CDR3 length equals 14 residues. V shed 3 bases, J shed 5 bases, and the junction held 3 bases outside the gene matches.

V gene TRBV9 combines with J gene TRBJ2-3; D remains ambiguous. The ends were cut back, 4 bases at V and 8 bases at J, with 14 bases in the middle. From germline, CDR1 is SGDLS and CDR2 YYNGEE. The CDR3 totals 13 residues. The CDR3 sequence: CASSLADSSTQYF. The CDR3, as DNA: TGTGCCAGCAGCCTGGCCGACTCATCTACGCAGTATTTT.

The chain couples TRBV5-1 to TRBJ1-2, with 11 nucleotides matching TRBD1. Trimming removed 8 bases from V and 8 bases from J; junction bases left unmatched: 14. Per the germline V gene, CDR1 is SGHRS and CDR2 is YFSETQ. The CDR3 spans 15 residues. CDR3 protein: CASEPGTGGRYGYTF. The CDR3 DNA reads TGCGCCAGTGAGCCCGGGACAGGGGGACGTTACGGCTACACCTTC.

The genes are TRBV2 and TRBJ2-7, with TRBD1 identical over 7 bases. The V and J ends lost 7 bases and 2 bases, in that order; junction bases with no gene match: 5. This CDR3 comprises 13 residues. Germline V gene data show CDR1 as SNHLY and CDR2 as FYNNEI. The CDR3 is CASNRQGPYEQYF. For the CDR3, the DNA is TGTGCCAGCAACCGACAGGGCCCCTACGAGCAGTACTTC.

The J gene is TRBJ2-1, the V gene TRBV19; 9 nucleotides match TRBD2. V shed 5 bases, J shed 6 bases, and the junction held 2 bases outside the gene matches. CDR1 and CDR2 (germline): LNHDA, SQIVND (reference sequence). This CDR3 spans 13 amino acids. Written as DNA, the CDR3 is TGTGCCAGTAGTGGGCGGGGGGGCAATGAGCAGTTCTTC. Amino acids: CASSGRGGNEQFF.

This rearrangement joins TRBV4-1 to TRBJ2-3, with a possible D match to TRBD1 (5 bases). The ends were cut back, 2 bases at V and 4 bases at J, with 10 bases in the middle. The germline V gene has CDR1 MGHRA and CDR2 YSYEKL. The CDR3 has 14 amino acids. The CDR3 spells CASSQPRVPDTQYF. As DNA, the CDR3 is TGCGCCAGCAGCCAACCCAGGGTCCCAGATACGCAGTATTTT.

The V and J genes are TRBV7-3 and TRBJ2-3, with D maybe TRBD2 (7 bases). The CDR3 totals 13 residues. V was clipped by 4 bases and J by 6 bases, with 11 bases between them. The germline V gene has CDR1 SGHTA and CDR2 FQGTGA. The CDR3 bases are TGTGCCAGCAGCTCGGGGAGGGGGGATACGCAGTATTTT. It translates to CASSSGRGDTQYF.

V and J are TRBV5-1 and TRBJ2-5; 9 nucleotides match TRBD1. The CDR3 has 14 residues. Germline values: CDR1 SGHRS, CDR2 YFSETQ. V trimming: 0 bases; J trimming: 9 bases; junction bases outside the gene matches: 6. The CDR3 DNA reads TGCGCCAGCAGCTTGGATTCTGGACAGGGGCCCCAGTACTTC. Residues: CASSLDSGQGPQYF.

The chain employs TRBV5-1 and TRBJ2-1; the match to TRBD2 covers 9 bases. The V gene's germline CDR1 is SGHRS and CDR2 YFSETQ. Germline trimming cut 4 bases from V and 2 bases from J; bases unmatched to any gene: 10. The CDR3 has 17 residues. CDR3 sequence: CASSRRLREGPYNEQFF. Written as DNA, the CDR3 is TGCGCCAGCAGCCGCCGGTTGCGGGAGGGCCCCTACAATGAGCAGTTCTTC.

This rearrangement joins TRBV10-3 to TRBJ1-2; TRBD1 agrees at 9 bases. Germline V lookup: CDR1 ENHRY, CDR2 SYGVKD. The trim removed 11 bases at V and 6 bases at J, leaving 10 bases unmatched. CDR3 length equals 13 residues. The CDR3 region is CASTPQGAHGYTF. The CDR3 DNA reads TGTGCCTCTACCCCACAGGGGGCGCATGGCTACACCTTC.

In DNA form, the CDR3 reads TGCGCCAGCAGCTTGGCCGCGGCACCACTAACGGGGGATGGCTACACCTTC. Translation gives CASSLAAAPLTGDGYTF. The chain is built from TRBV5-1 and TRBJ1-2; tentatively, D is TRBD1 (5 bases). V was shortened by 0 bases and J by 6 bases, with 21 bases between the two germline ends. The CDR3 totals 17 residues. Per germline, CDR1 SGHRS and CDR2 YFSETQ.

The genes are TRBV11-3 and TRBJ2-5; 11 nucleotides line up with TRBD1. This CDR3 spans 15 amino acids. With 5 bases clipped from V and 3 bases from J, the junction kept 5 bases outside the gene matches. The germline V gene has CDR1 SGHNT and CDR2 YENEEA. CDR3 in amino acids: CASSHGTGGEETQYF. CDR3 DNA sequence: TGTGCCAGCAGCCACGGGACAGGGGGTGAAGAGACCCAGTACTTC.

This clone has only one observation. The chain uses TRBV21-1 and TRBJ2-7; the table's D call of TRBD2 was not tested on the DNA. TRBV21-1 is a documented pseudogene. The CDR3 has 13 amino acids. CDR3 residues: CASSIRDSYEQYF. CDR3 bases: TGTGCCAGCAGCATCCGGGACTCCTACGAGCAGTACTTC.

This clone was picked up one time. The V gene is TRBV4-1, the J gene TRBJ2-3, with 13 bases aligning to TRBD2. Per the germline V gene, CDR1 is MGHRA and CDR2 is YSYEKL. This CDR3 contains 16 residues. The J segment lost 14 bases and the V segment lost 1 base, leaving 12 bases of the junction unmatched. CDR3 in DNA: TGCGCCAGCAGCCAAGGGACTAGCGGGAGCCCCACAACGAGGTATTTT. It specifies CASSQGTSGSPTTRYF.

The CDR3 DNA follows: TGTGCCAGCAGGGGCGGGACAGATAATCAGCCCCAGCATTTT. Protein product: CASRGGTDNQPQHF. The V call is TRBV6-5, the J call TRBJ1-5; the match to TRBD1 covers 7 bases. The CDR3 totals 14 residues. Trimming at V came to 6 bases and at J to 4 bases, leaving 6 bases not matched to a gene. The germline V gene has CDR1 MNHEY and CDR2 SVGAGI.

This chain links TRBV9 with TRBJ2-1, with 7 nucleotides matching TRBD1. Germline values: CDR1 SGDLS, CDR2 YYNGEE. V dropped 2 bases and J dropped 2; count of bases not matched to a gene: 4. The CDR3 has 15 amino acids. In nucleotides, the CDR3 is TGTGCCAGCAGCGTTGCAGGGGGAACCTACAATGAGCAGTTCTTC. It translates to CASSVAGGTYNEQFF.

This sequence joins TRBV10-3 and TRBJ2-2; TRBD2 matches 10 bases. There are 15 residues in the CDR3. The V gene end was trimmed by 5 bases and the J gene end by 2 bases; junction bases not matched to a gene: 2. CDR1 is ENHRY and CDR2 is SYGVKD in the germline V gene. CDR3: CAISPSGGNTGELFF. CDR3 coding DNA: TGTGCCATCAGTCCTAGCGGGGGTAACACCGGGGAGCTGTTTTTT.

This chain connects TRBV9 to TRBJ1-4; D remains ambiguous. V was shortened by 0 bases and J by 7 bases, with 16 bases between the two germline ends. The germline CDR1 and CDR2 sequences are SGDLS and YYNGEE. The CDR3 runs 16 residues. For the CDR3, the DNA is TGTGCCAGCAGCGTAGCTTCGGCCGAGGATGGTGAAAAACTGTTTTTT. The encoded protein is CASSVASAEDGEKLFF.

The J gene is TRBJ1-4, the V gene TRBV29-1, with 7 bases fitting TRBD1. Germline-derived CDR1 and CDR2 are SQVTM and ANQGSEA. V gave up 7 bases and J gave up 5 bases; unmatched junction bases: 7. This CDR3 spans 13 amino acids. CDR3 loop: CSGKTGPNEKLFF. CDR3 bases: TGCAGCGGCAAGACAGGGCCGAATGAAAAACTGTTTTTT.